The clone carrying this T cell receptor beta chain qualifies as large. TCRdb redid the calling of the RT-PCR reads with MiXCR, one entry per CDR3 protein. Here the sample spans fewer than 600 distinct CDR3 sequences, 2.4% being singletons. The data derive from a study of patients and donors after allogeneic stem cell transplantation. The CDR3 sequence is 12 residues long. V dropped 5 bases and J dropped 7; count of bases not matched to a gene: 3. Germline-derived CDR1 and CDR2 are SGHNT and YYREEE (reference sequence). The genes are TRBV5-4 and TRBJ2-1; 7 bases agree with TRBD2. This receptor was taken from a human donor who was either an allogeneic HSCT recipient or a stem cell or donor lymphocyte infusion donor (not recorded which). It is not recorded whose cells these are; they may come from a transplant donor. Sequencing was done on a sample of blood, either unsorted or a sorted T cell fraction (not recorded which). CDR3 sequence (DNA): TGTGCCAGCAGATCCGGGGGGAATGAGCAGTTCTTC. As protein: CASRSGGNEQFF.